A selection of T cell receptor beta chains follows, all from one sample in a study of long-term antiretroviral therapy in people with HIV. TCRdb keeps only in-frame clones here, not all; method: immunoSEQ multiplex PCR. This table holds approximately 25,000 clones, more than 65% found once. The sequencing used unsorted PBMCs, collected 3 years after starting antiretroviral therapy. Receptors were obtained from a man aged 50 to 59 with HIV. Both conserved end residues are part of each CDR3. The D gene is left open where the match is weak. The size field is filled for only some rows; it gives once, few, many or a size class.

D gene: -; CDR3 length: 12; J gene: TRBJ2-3; clone size: once; V gene: TRBV4-3; CDR3 protein: CASSQNTDTQYF; CDR3 DNA: TGCGCCAGCAGCCAAAACACAGATACGCAGTATTTT
D gene: -; CDR3 length: 13; J gene: TRBJ1-3; clone size: -; V gene: TRBV2; CDR3 protein: CASMWGAGNTIYF; CDR3 DNA: TGTGCCAGCATGTGGGGTGCTGGAAACACCATATATTTT
D gene: -; CDR3 length: 13; J gene: TRBJ1-5; clone size: -; V gene: TRBV6-5; CDR3 protein: CASSFSKGQPQHF; CDR3 DNA: TGTGCCAGCAGTTTTTCTAAGGGGCAGCCCCAGCATTTT
D gene: TRBD1; CDR3 length: 15; J gene: TRBJ2-2; clone size: once; V gene: TRBV7-6; CDR3 protein: CASSLGTGDTGELFF; CDR3 DNA: TGTGCCAGCAGCTTGGGGACAGGGGACACCGGGGAGCTGTTTTTT
D gene: -; CDR3 length: 17; J gene: TRBJ1-2; clone size: -; V gene: TRBV19; CDR3 protein: CASSPARRGLANYGYTF; CDR3 DNA: TGTGCCAGTAGTCCTGCTCGGCGGGGGCTAGCTAACTATGGCTACACCTTC
D gene: -; CDR3 length: 14; J gene: TRBJ1-2; clone size: once; V gene: TRBV30; CDR3 protein: CAWTPRGINYGYTF; CDR3 DNA: TGTGCCTGGACCCCCCGCGGTATAAACTATGGCTACACCTTC
D gene: -; CDR3 length: 13; J gene: TRBJ2-2; clone size: -; V gene: TRBV6-5; CDR3 protein: CASSYEVSGELFF; CDR3 DNA: TGTGCCAGCAGTTACGAGGTATCCGGGGAGCTGTTTTTT
D gene: -; CDR3 length: 16; J gene: TRBJ2-2; clone size: once; V gene: TRBV7-6; CDR3 protein: CASSLDSYRGTGELFF; CDR3 DNA: TGTGCCAGCAGCTTAGACTCCTATAGGGGGACCGGGGAGCTGTTTTTT
D gene: TRBD1; CDR3 length: 15; J gene: TRBJ2-7; clone size: -; V gene: TRBV30; CDR3 protein: CAWSVRTGASYEQYF; CDR3 DNA: TGTGCCTGGAGTGTAAGGACAGGGGCATCCTACGAGCAGTACTTT
D gene: TRBD1; CDR3 length: 15; J gene: TRBJ1-2; clone size: -; V gene: TRBV7-9; CDR3 protein: CASSLDTGGNYGYTF; CDR3 DNA: TGTGCCAGCAGCTTAGATACAGGGGGCAACTATGGCTACACCTTC
D gene: -; CDR3 length: 14; J gene: TRBJ1-4; clone size: -; V gene: TRBV5-6; CDR3 protein: CASSSDIMTEKLFF; CDR3 DNA: TGTGCCAGCAGCTCGGACATAATGACTGAAAAACTGTTTTTT
D gene: TRBD2; CDR3 length: 15; J gene: TRBJ2-1; clone size: -; V gene: TRBV6-5; CDR3 protein: CASSPGGGGYNEQFF; CDR3 DNA: TGTGCCAGCAGCCCCGGGGGGGGCGGGTACAATGAGCAGTTCTTC
D gene: TRBD2; CDR3 length: 18; J gene: TRBJ2-7; clone size: -; V gene: TRBV4-3; CDR3 protein: CASSPTVPGGSRSYEQYF; CDR3 DNA: TGCGCCAGCAGCCCAACAGTTCCGGGCGGGAGTCGTTCCTACGAGCAGTACTTC
D gene: -; CDR3 length: 13; J gene: TRBJ2-7; clone size: -; V gene: TRBV11-3; CDR3 protein: CASSDGQLYEQYF; CDR3 DNA: TGTGCCAGCAGCGACGGTCAGCTCTACGAGCAGTACTTC
D gene: TRBD2; CDR3 length: 15; J gene: TRBJ2-7; clone size: -; V gene: TRBV15; CDR3 protein: CATSPRRGGVYEQYF; CDR3 DNA: TGTGCCACCAGCCCGCGCCGGGGGGGGGTTTACGAGCAGTACTTC
D gene: TRBD2; CDR3 length: 14; J gene: TRBJ2-5; clone size: -; V gene: TRBV18; CDR3 protein: CASSPRMGGETQYF; CDR3 DNA: TGTGCCAGCTCACCACGAATGGGAGGGGAGACCCAGTACTTC
D gene: -; CDR3 length: 15; J gene: TRBJ1-4; clone size: -; V gene: TRBV11-2; CDR3 protein: CASSLYGRENEKLFF; CDR3 DNA: TGTGCCAGCAGCCTATACGGGAGGGAGAATGAAAAACTGTTTTTT
D gene: -; CDR3 length: 14; J gene: TRBJ1-1; clone size: -; V gene: TRBV30; CDR3 protein: CAWSLDSWNTEAFF; CDR3 DNA: TGTGCCTGGAGCTTAGACAGCTGGAACACTGAAGCTTTCTTT
D gene: -; CDR3 length: 15; J gene: TRBJ1-5; clone size: -; V gene: TRBV28; CDR3 protein: CASLGASDRYQPQHF; CDR3 DNA: TGTGCCAGCCTCGGGGCATCCGACCGGTATCAGCCCCAGCATTTT
D gene: -; CDR3 length: 16; J gene: TRBJ1-1; clone size: -; V gene: TRBV19; CDR3 protein: CASSTYKGTVNTEAFF; CDR3 DNA: TGTGCCAGTAGTACCTACAAAGGGACGGTGAACACTGAAGCTTTCTTT
D gene: -; CDR3 length: 13; J gene: TRBJ1-1; clone size: -; V gene: TRBV7-9; CDR3 protein: CASSDARGTEAFF; CDR3 DNA: TGTGCCAGCAGCGATGCCAGGGGTACTGAAGCTTTCTTT
D gene: -; CDR3 length: 13; J gene: TRBJ2-5; clone size: -; V gene: TRBV18; CDR3 protein: CASSPTPLETQYF; CDR3 DNA: TGTGCCAGCTCACCGACCCCCTTGGAGACCCAGTACTTC
D gene: -; CDR3 length: 12; J gene: TRBJ1-5; clone size: -; V gene: TRBV28; CDR3 protein: CASRVGNQPQHF; CDR3 DNA: TGTGCCAGCAGAGTGGGCAATCAGCCCCAGCATTTT
D gene: -; CDR3 length: 11; J gene: TRBJ2-3; clone size: -; V gene: TRBV20-1; CDR3 protein: CSARITDTQYF; CDR3 DNA: TGCAGTGCTAGGATCACAGATACGCAGTATTTT
D gene: TRBD2; CDR3 length: 15; J gene: TRBJ2-7; clone size: -; V gene: TRBV7-8; CDR3 protein: CASSPRRGVSYEQYF; CDR3 DNA: TGTGCCAGCAGCCCACGCCGGGGGGTTTCCTACGAGCAGTACTTC
D gene: TRBD1; CDR3 length: 15; J gene: TRBJ2-1; clone size: -; V gene: TRBV4-1; CDR3 protein: CASSQPGQKGNEQFF; CDR3 DNA: TGCGCCAGCAGCCAACCGGGACAGAAGGGCAATGAGCAGTTCTTC
D gene: TRBD2; CDR3 length: 14; J gene: TRBJ2-7; clone size: -; V gene: TRBV5-4; CDR3 protein: CASNPSGGPNEQYF; CDR3 DNA: TGTGCCAGCAACCCGAGCGGGGGGCCCAACGAGCAGTACTTC
D gene: -; CDR3 length: 15; J gene: TRBJ1-3; clone size: -; V gene: TRBV4-3; CDR3 protein: CASSQDVPGGNTIYF; CDR3 DNA: TGCGCCAGCAGCCAAGATGTCCCGGGAGGGAACACCATATATTTT
D gene: -; CDR3 length: 11; J gene: TRBJ2-7; clone size: -; V gene: TRBV6-5; CDR3 protein: CASRADTEQYF; CDR3 DNA: TGTGCCAGCAGGGCGGATACCGAGCAGTACTTC
D gene: TRBD1; CDR3 length: 21; J gene: TRBJ2-2; clone size: -; V gene: TRBV7-8; CDR3 protein: CASSSYKRDRDSKDYTGELFF; CDR3 DNA: TGTGCCAGCAGCTCTTACAAGCGAGACCGGGACAGCAAAGACTACACCGGGGAGCTGTTTTTT
D gene: TRBD1; CDR3 length: 16; J gene: TRBJ1-5; clone size: -; V gene: TRBV2; CDR3 protein: CASSDTGGIGNQPQHF; CDR3 DNA: TGTGCCAGCAGCGACACAGGGGGCATCGGCAATCAGCCCCAGCATTTT
D gene: TRBD1; CDR3 length: 13; J gene: TRBJ2-7; clone size: -; V gene: TRBV6-1; CDR3 protein: CASSQGVGYEQYF; CDR3 DNA: TGTGCCAGCAGCCAGGGGGTAGGATACGAGCAGTACTTC
D gene: -; CDR3 length: 15; J gene: TRBJ1-4; clone size: -; V gene: TRBV9; CDR3 protein: CASSALGLINEKLFF; CDR3 DNA: TGTGCCAGCAGCGCCCTGGGACTCATTAATGAAAAACTGTTTTTT
D gene: TRBD1; CDR3 length: 13; J gene: TRBJ2-2; clone size: few; V gene: TRBV2; CDR3 protein: CASSYRGTGELFF; CDR3 DNA: TGTGCCAGCAGCTACAGGGGAACCGGGGAGCTGTTTTTT
D gene: TRBD1; CDR3 length: 15; J gene: TRBJ1-2; clone size: once; V gene: TRBV4-3; CDR3 protein: CASSQERAGGYGYTF; CDR3 DNA: TGCGCCAGCAGCCAAGAACGGGCAGGGGGCTATGGCTACACCTTC
D gene: -; CDR3 length: 16; J gene: TRBJ1-3; clone size: -; V gene: TRBV19; CDR3 protein: CASNPSPTHSGNTIYF; CDR3 DNA: TGTGCCAGTAACCCATCGCCCACACACTCTGGAAACACCATATATTTT
D gene: -; CDR3 length: 14; J gene: TRBJ1-4; clone size: -; V gene: TRBV6-6; CDR3 protein: CASSWGGPGEKLFF; CDR3 DNA: TGTGCCAGCAGCTGGGGAGGGCCGGGCGAAAAACTGTTTTTT
D gene: TRBD1; CDR3 length: 16; J gene: TRBJ1-2; clone size: -; V gene: TRBV19; CDR3 protein: CASSLLQGARVYGYTF; CDR3 DNA: TGTGCCAGTAGTTTATTACAGGGGGCTCGGGTCTATGGCTACACCTTC
D gene: TRBD1; CDR3 length: 15; J gene: TRBJ1-2; clone size: few; V gene: TRBV4-1; CDR3 protein: CASSQGTGGFYGYTF; CDR3 DNA: TGCGCCAGCAGCCAAGGGACAGGGGGCTTTTATGGCTACACCTTC
D gene: TRBD1; CDR3 length: 18; J gene: TRBJ1-5; clone size: -; V gene: TRBV28; CDR3 protein: CASSLAIGQGDFNQPQHF; CDR3 DNA: TGTGCCAGCAGTTTAGCAATCGGACAGGGAGACTTCAATCAGCCCCAGCATTTT
D gene: -; CDR3 length: 15; J gene: TRBJ2-7; clone size: -; V gene: TRBV28; CDR3 protein: CASSPGGGSSYEQYF; CDR3 DNA: TGTGCCAGCAGCCCAGGTGGGGGTAGCTCCTACGAGCAGTACTTC
D gene: -; CDR3 length: 15; J gene: TRBJ1-2; clone size: -; V gene: TRBV29-1; CDR3 protein: CSVEGLEGTNYGYTF; CDR3 DNA: TGCAGCGTTGAGGGACTAGAGGGGACTAACTATGGCTACACCTTC
D gene: -; CDR3 length: 13; J gene: TRBJ1-1; clone size: -; V gene: TRBV19; CDR3 protein: CASNSGLGAEAFF; CDR3 DNA: TGTGCCAGTAACTCGGGGCTTGGGGCTGAAGCTTTCTTT
D gene: TRBD1; CDR3 length: 16; J gene: TRBJ2-5; clone size: -; V gene: TRBV5-1; CDR3 protein: CASSLGLGTGEETQYF; CDR3 DNA: TGCGCCAGCAGCTTGGGTCTCGGGACAGGGGAAGAGACCCAGTACTTC
D gene: TRBD2; CDR3 length: 16; J gene: TRBJ2-7; clone size: -; V gene: TRBV4-3; CDR3 protein: CASSQGRAGGLYEQYF; CDR3 DNA: TGCGCCAGCAGCCAAGGTCGAGCGGGAGGTCTCTACGAGCAGTACTTC
D gene: TRBD1; CDR3 length: 16; J gene: TRBJ1-4; clone size: -; V gene: TRBV7-9; CDR3 protein: CASSLDRGYNNEKLFF; CDR3 DNA: TGTGCCAGCAGCCTTGACAGGGGGTATAATAATGAAAAACTGTTTTTT
D gene: -; CDR3 length: 14; J gene: TRBJ1-1; clone size: -; V gene: TRBV7-9; CDR3 protein: CASSLTVGVTEAFF; CDR3 DNA: TGTGCCAGCAGCTTGACGGTTGGTGTCACTGAAGCTTTCTTT
D gene: -; CDR3 length: 13; J gene: TRBJ2-5; clone size: -; V gene: TRBV7-2; CDR3 protein: CASSLGQEETQYF; CDR3 DNA: TGTGCCAGCAGCTTAGGACAGGAAGAGACCCAGTACTTC